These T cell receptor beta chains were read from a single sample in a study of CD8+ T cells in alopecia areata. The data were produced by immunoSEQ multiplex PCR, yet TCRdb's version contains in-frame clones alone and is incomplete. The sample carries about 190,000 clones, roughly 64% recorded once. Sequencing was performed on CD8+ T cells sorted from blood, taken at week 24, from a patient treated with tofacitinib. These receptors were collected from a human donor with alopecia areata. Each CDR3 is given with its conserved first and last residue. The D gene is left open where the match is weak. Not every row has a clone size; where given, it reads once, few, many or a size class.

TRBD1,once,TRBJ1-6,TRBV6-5,TGTGCCAGCAGTTACTCGACAGGGCCCGATAATTCACCCCTCCACTTT,CASSYSTGPDNSPLHF
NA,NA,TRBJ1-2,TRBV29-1,TGCAGCGTTGCCCAAACCGACTATGGCTACACCTTC,CSVAQTDYGYTF
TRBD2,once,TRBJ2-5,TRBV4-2,TGTGCCAGCAGCCATCGACTAGCGGGGAACCAAGAGACCCAGTACTTC,CASSHRLAGNQETQYF
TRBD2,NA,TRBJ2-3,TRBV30,TGTGCCTGGAGTACTAGCGCAGATACGCAGTATTTT,CAWSTSADTQYF
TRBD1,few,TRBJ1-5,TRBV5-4,TGTGCCAGCAGCTACCCACAGGGGAATGGCAATCAGCCCCAGCATTTT,CASSYPQGNGNQPQHF
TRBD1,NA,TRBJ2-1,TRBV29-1,TGCAGCGTTGAAGAGGCAGGGGGTGAGCAGTTCTTC,CSVEEAGGEQFF
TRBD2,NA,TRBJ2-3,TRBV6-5,TGTGCCAGCAGTTACTCGACCCGGGGGGGCACAGATACGCAGTATTTT,CASSYSTRGGTDTQYF
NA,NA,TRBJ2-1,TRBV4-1,TGCGCCAGCAGCCAAGATGGGTGGGACGGTGCGGGGCCATCAAATGAGCAGTTCTTC,CASSQDGWDGAGPSNEQFF
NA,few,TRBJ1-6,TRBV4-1,TGCGCCAGCAGCCAAGACTCCCACAGCACAACGGGTTCACCCCTCCACTTT,CASSQDSHSTTGSPLHF
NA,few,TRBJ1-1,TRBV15,TGTGCCACCAGCAGAGATTACGGCAGTTCGAACACTGAAGCTTTCTTT,CATSRDYGSSNTEAFF
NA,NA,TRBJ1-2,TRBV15,TGTGCCACCACCCCTTTAGGGGTTGACTATGGCTACACCTTC,CATTPLGVDYGYTF
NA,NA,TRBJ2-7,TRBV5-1,TGCGCCAGCAGCTTCGGACCATTTTCCTACGAGCAGTACTTC,CASSFGPFSYEQYF
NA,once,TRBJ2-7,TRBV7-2,TGTGCCAGCAGAGGGGGAGCCTCCTACGAGCAGTACTTC,CASRGGASYEQYF
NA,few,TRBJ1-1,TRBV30,TGTGCCTGGGCATTGACAGATGAAGCTTTCTTT,CAWALTDEAFF